This entry is about one T cell receptor (beta chain). The sample originates from a study of blood T cell repertoires in COVID-19. Per the germline V gene, CDR1 is KGHSH and CDR2 is LQKENI. This CDR3 spans 14 amino acids. Losses at the gene ends were 3 bases for V and 3 bases for J; bases not matched to a gene: 1. In the original processing: Nucleated cell number was recorded as an estimate derived from reference gene primer amplification. Method: immunoSEQ multiplex PCR; TCRdb's copy keeps in-frame clones and lacks some. V and J calls and clone size are copied from that table; D and trimming were computed from the DNA. Among about 240,000 clones listed, about four fifths were seen once.

This rearrangement joins TRBV18 to TRBJ2-2, with TRBD2 identical over 7 bases. The material sequenced was peripheral blood. The receptor comes from a woman aged 80 or over with COVID-19, enrolled during active disease. The CDR3 nucleotides read TGTGCCAGCTCACCCCGGGGGGACACCGGGGAGCTGTTTTTT. Its translation is CASSPRGDTGELFF.